These T cell receptor beta chains were read from a single sample in a study of blood T cells in healthy people across ages. TCRdb ran MiXCR on the 5' RACE reads and lists one entry per CDR3 protein. The sample yields fewer than 1,000,000 distinct CDR3 sequences, more than 35% seen once. The source material was blood. The receptors come from a man aged 80 or over in good health. Both conserved end residues are part of each CDR3. Each record gives: J gene, D gene, clone size, V gene, CDR3 protein, CDR3 DNA. A D gene is named only where the DNA matches it firmly. Not every row has a clone size; where given, it reads once, few, many or a size class.

j_call: TRBJ2-1; d_call: -; clone_size: -; v_call: TRBV2; cdr3_aa: CATLGGLRPEQFF; cdr3_nt: TGTGCCACCCTCGGAGGCCTAAGGCCTGAGCAGTTCTTC
j_call: TRBJ2-1; d_call: -; clone_size: -; v_call: TRBV7-2; cdr3_aa: CASSLAMGRYNEQFF; cdr3_nt: TGTGCCAGCAGCTTAGCCATGGGACGCTACAATGAGCAGTTCTTC
j_call: TRBJ2-5; d_call: TRBD1; clone_size: few; v_call: TRBV28; cdr3_aa: CASSDRDRVWETQYF; cdr3_nt: TGTGCCAGCAGCGATCGGGACAGGGTCTGGGAGACCCAGTACTTC
j_call: TRBJ2-4; d_call: TRBD1; clone_size: -; v_call: TRBV12-3/TRBV12-4; cdr3_aa: CASTLGTGEEQYF; cdr3_nt: TGTGCCAGCACCCTCGGGACAGGGGAAGAGCAGTACTTC
j_call: TRBJ2-7; d_call: TRBD2; clone_size: -; v_call: TRBV7-2; cdr3_aa: CASSGRTSGREEQYF; cdr3_nt: TGTGCCAGCAGCGGACGGACTAGCGGGAGGGAGGAGCAGTACTTC
j_call: TRBJ2-3; d_call: -; clone_size: -; v_call: TRBV2; cdr3_aa: CASSEEDATQYF; cdr3_nt: TGTGCCAGCAGTGAAGAGGACGCTACGCAGTATTTT
j_call: TRBJ2-5; d_call: TRBD2; clone_size: -; v_call: TRBV20-1; cdr3_aa: CSARDLRLRTSGWVSGNEQYF; cdr3_nt: TGCAGTGCTAGAGATTTACGATTGAGGACTAGCGGGTGGGTTTCTGGCAATGAGCAGTACTTC
j_call: TRBJ2-7; d_call: -; clone_size: -; v_call: TRBV5-1; cdr3_aa: CASSLRLQRPLREQYF; cdr3_nt: TGCGCCAGCAGCTTGAGGCTCCAGCGCCCTCTCCGCGAGCAGTACTTC
j_call: TRBJ2-1; d_call: TRBD2; clone_size: -; v_call: TRBV7-2; cdr3_aa: CASSLAGSGGRNEQFF; cdr3_nt: TGTGCCAGCAGCTTAGCGGGGTCGGGGGGGAGAAATGAGCAGTTCTTC
j_call: TRBJ2-3; d_call: TRBD1; clone_size: -; v_call: TRBV27; cdr3_aa: CASSRVRGQGVADTQYF; cdr3_nt: TGTGCCAGCAGCCGGGTGAGAGGACAGGGGGTGGCAGATACGCAGTATTTT
j_call: TRBJ2-1; d_call: -; clone_size: -; v_call: TRBV20-1; cdr3_aa: CSADDPQRDEQFF; cdr3_nt: TGCAGTGCAGACGACCCTCAGCGGGATGAGCAGTTCTTC
j_call: TRBJ2-7; d_call: TRBD1; clone_size: -; v_call: TRBV14; cdr3_aa: CAGGQGGPYNEQYF; cdr3_nt: TGTGCCGGCGGCCAAGGGGGCCCCTACAATGAGCAGTACTTC
j_call: TRBJ1-1; d_call: -; clone_size: -; v_call: TRBV7-9; cdr3_aa: CASSMQGSRTEAFF; cdr3_nt: TGTGCCAGCAGCATGCAGGGGTCCCGCACTGAAGCTTTCTTT
j_call: TRBJ2-4; d_call: -; clone_size: few; v_call: TRBV6-6; cdr3_aa: CASSYQPDSWEQYF; cdr3_nt: TGTGCCAGCAGTTACCAACCCGACAGTTGGGAGCAGTACTTC
j_call: TRBJ2-2; d_call: TRBD1; clone_size: -; v_call: TRBV2; cdr3_aa: CASSQDRGRDTGELFF; cdr3_nt: TGTGCCAGCAGTCAGGACAGGGGGCGTGACACCGGGGAGCTGTTTTTT
j_call: TRBJ2-5; d_call: TRBD2; clone_size: once; v_call: TRBV4-3; cdr3_aa: CASSWTSGSSEQYF; cdr3_nt: TGCGCCAGCAGCTGGACTAGCGGGAGTTCTGAGCAGTACTTC
j_call: TRBJ2-7; d_call: -; clone_size: few; v_call: TRBV10-2; cdr3_aa: CASSDSYRATYEQYF; cdr3_nt: TGCGCCAGCAGTGACTCGTACAGGGCGACCTACGAGCAGTACTTC
j_call: TRBJ2-5; d_call: -; clone_size: few; v_call: TRBV25-1; cdr3_aa: CASSAQLASETQYF; cdr3_nt: TGTGCCAGCAGTGCCCAACTAGCTTCAGAGACCCAGTACTTC
j_call: TRBJ1-2; d_call: -; clone_size: -; v_call: TRBV7-2; cdr3_aa: CASSVSEFNYGYTF; cdr3_nt: TGTGCCAGCAGCGTTTCCGAATTTAACTATGGCTACACCTTC
j_call: TRBJ1-4; d_call: -; clone_size: -; v_call: TRBV7-2; cdr3_aa: CASRSALANEKLFF; cdr3_nt: TGTGCCAGCAGAAGCGCGCTGGCTAATGAAAAACTGTTTTTT
j_call: TRBJ2-3; d_call: -; clone_size: -; v_call: TRBV7-2; cdr3_aa: CASTKGGASTDTQYF; cdr3_nt: TGTGCCAGCACTAAAGGGGGGGCGAGCACAGATACGCAGTATTTT
j_call: TRBJ2-5; d_call: -; clone_size: -; v_call: TRBV30; cdr3_aa: CAWSPSVSGETQYF; cdr3_nt: TGTGCCTGGAGTCCCTCGGTTTCTGGTGAGACCCAGTACTTC
j_call: TRBJ2-3; d_call: TRBD1; clone_size: once; v_call: TRBV18; cdr3_aa: CASSQGGRSADTQYF; cdr3_nt: TGTGCCAGCTCGCAAGGGGGCAGGAGCGCAGATACGCAGTATTTT
j_call: TRBJ2-7; d_call: -; clone_size: -; v_call: TRBV5-1; cdr3_aa: CASSLFNGGSYGQYF; cdr3_nt: TGCGCCAGCAGCCTGTTTAACGGGGGCTCCTACGGGCAGTACTTC
j_call: TRBJ2-1; d_call: TRBD2; clone_size: -; v_call: TRBV7-8; cdr3_aa: CASSWTSGDYNEQFF; cdr3_nt: TGTGCCAGCAGTTGGACTAGCGGTGACTACAATGAGCAGTTCTTC
j_call: TRBJ1-2; d_call: TRBD1; clone_size: -; v_call: TRBV27; cdr3_aa: CASSPRGVVYGYTF; cdr3_nt: TGTGCCAGCAGTCCCAGGGGGGTAGTATATGGCTACACCTTC
j_call: TRBJ2-1; d_call: -; clone_size: few; v_call: TRBV29-1; cdr3_aa: CSVDGGPTYNEQFF; cdr3_nt: TGCAGCGTTGATGGAGGGCCTACCTACAATGAGCAGTTCTTC
j_call: TRBJ2-2; d_call: -; clone_size: once; v_call: TRBV3-1; cdr3_aa: CASSLGAGWTGELFF; cdr3_nt: TGTGCCAGCAGTTTGGGGGCTGGATGGACCGGGGAGCTGTTTTTT
j_call: TRBJ2-5; d_call: TRBD2; clone_size: few; v_call: TRBV2; cdr3_aa: CASTRGLADQETQYF; cdr3_nt: TGTGCCAGCACTAGGGGACTAGCGGATCAAGAGACCCAGTACTTC
j_call: TRBJ2-2; d_call: -; clone_size: once; v_call: TRBV14; cdr3_aa: CASSQRALSGELFF; cdr3_nt: TGTGCCAGCAGCCAAAGGGCTTTGTCCGGGGAGCTGTTTTTT
j_call: TRBJ2-1; d_call: TRBD2; clone_size: -; v_call: TRBV7-2; cdr3_aa: CASSLPPAGEQFF; cdr3_nt: TGTGCCAGCAGCTTACCCCCAGCGGGAGAGCAGTTCTTC
j_call: TRBJ2-3; d_call: -; clone_size: -; v_call: TRBV7-3; cdr3_aa: CASSLTGSGGGYTDTQYF; cdr3_nt: TGTGCCAGCAGCTTAACGGGGTCTGGCGGAGGGTACACAGATACGCAGTATTTT
j_call: TRBJ1-5; d_call: -; clone_size: -; v_call: TRBV7-3; cdr3_aa: CASSVNLDQPQHF; cdr3_nt: TGTGCCAGCAGTGTTAATCTGGATCAGCCCCAGCATTTT
j_call: TRBJ2-1; d_call: -; clone_size: -; v_call: TRBV2; cdr3_aa: CASRDDWHEQFF; cdr3_nt: TGTGCCAGCAGAGACGATTGGCATGAGCAGTTCTTC
j_call: TRBJ1-6; d_call: -; clone_size: -; v_call: TRBV7-2; cdr3_aa: CASSLARGDSPLHF; cdr3_nt: TGTGCCAGCAGCTTAGCCAGGGGTGATTCACCCCTCCACTTT
j_call: TRBJ1-2; d_call: TRBD1; clone_size: few; v_call: TRBV3-1; cdr3_aa: CASRTGQGYTF; cdr3_nt: TGTGCCAGCCGGACAGGACAGGGCTACACCTTC
j_call: TRBJ2-4; d_call: TRBD2; clone_size: many; v_call: TRBV7-2; cdr3_aa: CASSLEVGRVKNIQYF; cdr3_nt: TGTGCCAGCAGCTTAGAGGTCGGGAGGGTCAAAAACATTCAGTACTTC
j_call: TRBJ2-1; d_call: TRBD2; clone_size: -; v_call: TRBV6-6; cdr3_aa: CASQREKPEYEQFF; cdr3_nt: TGTGCCAGTCAGCGGGAGAAACCCGAATATGAGCAGTTCTTC